This T cell receptor (beta chain) was identified during a study of T cells after yellow fever vaccination. About the study: It was SMART-Seq v4 Ultra Low Input that prepared the fractions with low cell numbers.

Points on this clonotype: The target antigen is unknown.

Study results and limitations: Although the secondary response was weaker, it peaked faster, at day 5 versus 15. The booster saw the reappearance of most primary-vaccination clones (approximately 96% CD4, around 88% CD8). Among all clonotypes, a small share was observed in both CD4 and CD8 compartments.

TCRdb ran MiXCR on the 5' RACE reads and lists one entry per CDR3 protein. Found here are 300,000 to 400,000 distinct CDR3 sequences, approximately 13% of them singletons; the top ten hold 3% to 4%. CDR1 and CDR2 (germline): MGHRA, YSYEKL. V was cut by 4 bases and J by 5 bases, with 17 bases left in between. The CDR3 has 15 amino acids. Sequenced here: CD4+ T cells sorted from PBMCs, sampled 15 days after the yellow fever booster vaccination. This chain connects TRBV4-1 to TRBJ1-2, with a tentative D call TRBD1 (6 bases). The TCR was taken from a man aged 18 to 30 who received the YFV17D yellow fever vaccine. For the CDR3, the DNA is TGCGCCAGCAGCCCGGACACAACCCAGGGGTATGGCTACACCTTC. This encodes CASSPDTTQGYGYTF.